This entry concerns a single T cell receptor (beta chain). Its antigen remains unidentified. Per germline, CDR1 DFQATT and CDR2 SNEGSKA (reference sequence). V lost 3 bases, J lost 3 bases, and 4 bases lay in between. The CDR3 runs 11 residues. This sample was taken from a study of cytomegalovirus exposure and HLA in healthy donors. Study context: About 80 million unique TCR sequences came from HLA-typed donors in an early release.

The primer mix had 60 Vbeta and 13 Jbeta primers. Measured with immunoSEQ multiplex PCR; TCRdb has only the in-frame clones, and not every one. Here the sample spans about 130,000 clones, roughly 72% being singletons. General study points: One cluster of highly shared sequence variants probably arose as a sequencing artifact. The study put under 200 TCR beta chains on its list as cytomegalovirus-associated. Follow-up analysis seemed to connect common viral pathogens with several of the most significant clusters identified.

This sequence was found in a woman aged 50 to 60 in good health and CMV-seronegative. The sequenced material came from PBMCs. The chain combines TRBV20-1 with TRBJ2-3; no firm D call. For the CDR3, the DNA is TGCAGTGCTAGCGGGACAGATACGCAGTATTTT. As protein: CSASGTDTQYF.